The subject of this entry is one T cell receptor (beta chain). The antigen remains undetermined. This CDR3 region has 14 residues. V gave up 3 bases and J gave up 2 bases, with 8 bases separating them. The germline CDR1 and CDR2 sequences are MNHEY and SMNVEV (reference sequence). This specimen comes from a study of shared clonotypes between healthy human individuals. Broader study findings: Several donors showed sharing of around 5% of naive CD4 clonotypes.

CD8 cells regarded as naive lacked CD45RO, were positively chosen for CCR7, and omitted terminally differentiated effector memory CD45RA+ cells. The method was immunoSEQ multiplex PCR; TCRdb's version includes in-frame clones alone and lacks a portion of them. The sample has just over 2,000,000 clones, about 95% seen once. Sequenced: naive CD8+ T cells sorted from blood. The sequence was obtained from a man aged 18 to 30 in good health. The V call is TRBV27, the J call TRBJ1-3; maybe TRBD1 (5 bases). Here the CDR3 DNA reads TGTGCCAGCAGTTTGACAGCTCCTGGAAACACCATATATTTT. Its translation: CASSLTAPGNTIYF.